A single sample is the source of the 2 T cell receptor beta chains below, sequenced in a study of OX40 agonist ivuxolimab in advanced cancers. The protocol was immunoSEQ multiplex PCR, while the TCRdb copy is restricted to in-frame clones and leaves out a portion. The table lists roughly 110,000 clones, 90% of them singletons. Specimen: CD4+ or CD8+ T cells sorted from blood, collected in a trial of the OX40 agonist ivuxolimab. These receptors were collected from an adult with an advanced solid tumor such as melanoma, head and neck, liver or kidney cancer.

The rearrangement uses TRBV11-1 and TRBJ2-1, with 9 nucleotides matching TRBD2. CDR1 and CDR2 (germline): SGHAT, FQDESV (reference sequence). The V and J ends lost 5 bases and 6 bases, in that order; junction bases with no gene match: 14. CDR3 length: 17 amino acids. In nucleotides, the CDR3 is TGTGCCAGCAGCACACGACTAGCGGCCCTTCTAGGCAATGAGCAGTTCTTC. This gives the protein CASSTRLAALLGNEQFF.

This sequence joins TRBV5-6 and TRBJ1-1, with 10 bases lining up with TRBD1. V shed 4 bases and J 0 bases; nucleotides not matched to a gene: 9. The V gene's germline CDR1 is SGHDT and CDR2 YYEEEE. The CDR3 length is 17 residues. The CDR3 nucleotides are TGTGCCAGCAGCCACCTTACTGACAGGGGGCTGAACACTGAAGCTTTCTTT. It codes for CASSHLTDRGLNTEAFF.